This TCR beta chain appears in the sequencing data of a study of diagnostic markers for celiac disease. TCRdb reprocessed the reads, with one entry per CDR3 protein and no DNA. This sample's table has over a thousand distinct CDR3 sequences. By frequency, this clonotype registers large. This CDR3 is built from 12 residues. Germline CDR1 is DFQATT and CDR2 is SNEGSKA (reference sequence). This sequence joins TRBV20-1 and TRBJ1-2. The material sequenced was either unsorted cells or a sorted T cell fraction (not recorded which). The receptor was isolated from a human donor. This table probably holds off-target reads from a library built for another chain. CDR3 loop: CSAKWGLYGYTF.